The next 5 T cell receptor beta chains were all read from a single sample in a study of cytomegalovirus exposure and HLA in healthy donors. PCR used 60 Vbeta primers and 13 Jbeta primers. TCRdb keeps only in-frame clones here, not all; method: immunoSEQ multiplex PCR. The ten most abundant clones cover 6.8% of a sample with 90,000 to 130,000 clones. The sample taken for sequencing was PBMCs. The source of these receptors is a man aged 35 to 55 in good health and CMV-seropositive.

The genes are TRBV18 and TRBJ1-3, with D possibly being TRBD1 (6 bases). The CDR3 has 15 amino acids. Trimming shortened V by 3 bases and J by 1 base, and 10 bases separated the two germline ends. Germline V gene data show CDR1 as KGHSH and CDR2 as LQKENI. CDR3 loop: CASSPVRGSGNTIYF. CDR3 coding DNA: TGTGCCAGCTCACCTGTCAGGGGATCTGGAAACACCATATATTTT.

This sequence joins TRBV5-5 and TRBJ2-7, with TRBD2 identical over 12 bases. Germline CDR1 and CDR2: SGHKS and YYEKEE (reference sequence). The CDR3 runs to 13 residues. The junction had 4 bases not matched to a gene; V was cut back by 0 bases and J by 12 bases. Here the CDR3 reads CASSLGLAGVAYF. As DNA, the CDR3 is TGTGCCAGCAGCTTGGGACTAGCGGGAGTGGCGTACTTC.

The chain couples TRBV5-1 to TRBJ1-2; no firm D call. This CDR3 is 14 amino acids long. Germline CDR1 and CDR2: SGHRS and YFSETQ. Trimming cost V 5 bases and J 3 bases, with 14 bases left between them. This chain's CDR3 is CASRRSVGDYGYTF. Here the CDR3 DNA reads TGCGCCAGCAGGCGGAGCGTCGGAGACTATGGCTACACCTTC.

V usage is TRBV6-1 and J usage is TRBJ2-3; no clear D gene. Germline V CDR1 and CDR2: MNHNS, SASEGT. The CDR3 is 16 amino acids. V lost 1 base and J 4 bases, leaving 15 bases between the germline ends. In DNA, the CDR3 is TGTGCCAGCAGTGAAGGAGGTCTATGGTTTGCAGATACGCAGTATTTT. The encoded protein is CASSEGGLWFADTQYF.

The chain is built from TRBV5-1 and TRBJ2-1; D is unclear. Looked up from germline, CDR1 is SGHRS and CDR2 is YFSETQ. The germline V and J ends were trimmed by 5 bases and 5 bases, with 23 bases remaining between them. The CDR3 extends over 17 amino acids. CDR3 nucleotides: TGCGCCAGCAGACTGTTAGAGTCCGCCCTGAGTGACAATGAGCAGTTCTTC. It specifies CASRLLESALSDNEQFF.